A selection of T cell receptor beta chains follows, all from one sample in a study of blood T cells in healthy people across ages. MiXCR was run by TCRdb on the 5' RACE reads, yielding one entry per CDR3 protein. The data show approximately 730,000 distinct CDR3 sequences, 53% seen once. The sample taken for sequencing was blood. The receptors shown here come from a man older than 75 in good health. Each CDR3 is given with its conserved first and last residue. The D gene is left open where the match is weak. Only part of the rows carry a size: once, few, many, or a class if the clone is expanded.

size,J,D,V,DNA,CDR3
few,TRBJ2-3,-,TRBV12-3/TRBV12-4,TGTGCCAGCAGGCGGCGGGGAGCAGATACGCAGTATTTT,CASRRRGADTQYF
-,TRBJ2-2,TRBD2,TRBV5-1,TGCGCCAGCAGCTTGACGACTAGCGGTCAACAGGGAACCGGGGAGCTGTTTTTT,CASSLTTSGQQGTGELFF
-,TRBJ1-5,-,TRBV12-3/TRBV12-4,TGTGCCAGCAGTTTAGTTACTGGGGCGGGCGGGCGAAGGGTCCCGGCACAGCCCCAGCATTTT,CASSLVTGAGGRRVPAQPQHF
few,TRBJ1-2,TRBD1,TRBV9,TGTGCCAGCAGCGTCTCCGACAGGGGGACTGCTGGTGGCTACACCTTC,CASSVSDRGTAGGYTF
-,TRBJ2-7,TRBD1,TRBV4-2,TGTGCCAGCAGCCGGACAGGGACTGAGCAGTACTTC,CASSRTGTEQYF
many,TRBJ2-3,-,TRBV4-2,TGTGCCAGCAGCCGGCGGGGACAGAACACAGATACGCAGTATTTT,CASSRRGQNTDTQYF
-,TRBJ2-1,TRBD1,TRBV7-9,TGTGCCAGCAGCTTGGACGGGACAGGGGGTTGGAATGAGCAGTTCTTC,CASSLDGTGGWNEQFF
-,TRBJ2-5,-,TRBV5-1,TGCGCCAGCAGCCGGGACGGAGCGCAAGAGACCCAGTACTTC,CASSRDGAQETQYF
few,TRBJ2-7,-,TRBV7-9,TGTGCCAGCAGCGCGACGGGACCACGCGAGCAGTACTTC,CASSATGPREQYF
-,TRBJ2-5,-,TRBV29-1,TGCAGCGTTGGACACGTTCGACAAGAGACCCAGTACTTC,CSVGHVRQETQYF
-,TRBJ1-4,-,TRBV3-1,TGTGCCAGCAGCCAAGGGGTAGAAAATGAAAAACTGTTTTTT,CASSQGVENEKLFF
few,TRBJ2-3,TRBD2,TRBV28,TGTGCCAGCAGTTTCCGACTAGCGGGGACCCACAGATACGCGTATTTT,CASSFRLAGTHRYAYF
-,TRBJ1-2,-,TRBV6-6,TGTGCCAGCAGAAAAGACGGGAACTATGGCTACACCTTC,CASRKDGNYGYTF
-,TRBJ2-1,-,TRBV2,TGTGCCAGCAGTCCTTGGGGCAGCTACAATGAGCAGTTCTTC,CASSPWGSYNEQFF
-,TRBJ2-7,-,TRBV3-1,TGTGCCAGCAGCCTCCTACACCCCCAGCGGACAAGCTCCTACGAGCAGTACTTC,CASSLLHPQRTSSYEQYF
-,TRBJ2-3,TRBD2,TRBV4-2,TGTGCCAGCAGCCAAGCAACCGGGGGTAGCGGGGATTCTAGCACAGATACGCAGTATTTT,CASSQATGGSGDSSTDTQYF
-,TRBJ1-6,-,TRBV12-3/TRBV12-4,TGTGCCTGCAGTCCCGGGAGGGGATCACCCCTCCACTTT,CACSPGRGSPLHF
-,TRBJ2-1,TRBD1,TRBV7-7,TGTGCCAGCAGCCAGCAGGGGGCTGGACATGAGCAGTTCTTC,CASSQQGAGHEQFF
-,TRBJ2-2,TRBD2,TRBV12-3/TRBV12-4,TGTGCCAGCACCCAGCGGGACCCTACTTTGAACACCGGGGAGCTGTTTTTT,CASTQRDPTLNTGELFF
-,TRBJ2-3,TRBD2,TRBV20-1,TGCAGTGCTGGCCGGGGGGACGGGAGAAACCCTACAGATACGCAGTATTTT,CSAGRGDGRNPTDTQYF
-,TRBJ2-1,TRBD2,TRBV25-1,TGTGCCAGCAGTGAAGTGGGGACTAGCGGGAGGATGTTCTTC,CASSEVGTSGRMFF
few,TRBJ2-7,TRBD2,TRBV27,TGTGCCAGCAGTTTAATCGGGGCGGGAGAACCCTACGAGCAGTACTTC,CASSLIGAGEPYEQYF
-,TRBJ2-7,-,TRBV2,TGTGCCAGCAGTGATAGGGCCTACTTCTACGAGCAGTACTTC,CASSDRAYFYEQYF
-,TRBJ2-1,-,TRBV5-1,TGCGCCAGCAGCTTGTCGGGACATGGAACCTACAATGAGCAGTTCTTC,CASSLSGHGTYNEQFF
once,TRBJ2-6,-,TRBV5-1,TGCGCCAGCAGCTCTGGACTTGACCCTGGGGCCAACGTCCTGACTTTC,CASSSGLDPGANVLTF
-,TRBJ2-7,TRBD1,TRBV2,TGTGCCAGCAGTGCGTTAGGACAGGGCGGAGAGCAGTACTTC,CASSALGQGGEQYF
-,TRBJ1-6,-,TRBV14,TGTGCCAGCAGCCGAGCCTCGGGATCCTATAATTCACCCCTCCACTTT,CASSRASGSYNSPLHF
few,TRBJ1-6,-,TRBV10-2,TGCGCCAGCAGTGAGTTGGGGACCGACAAGAGGAATTCACCCCTCCACTTT,CASSELGTDKRNSPLHF
-,TRBJ2-1,TRBD2,TRBV29-1,TGCAGCGTTGGCGGGAGGGCTACAAGGGGGGGTGAGCAGTTCTTC,CSVGGRATRGGEQFF
-,TRBJ2-5,TRBD1,TRBV29-1,TGCAGCGTTGACCGGGGACAGGGTGTCTACAATGAGCAGTACTTC,CSVDRGQGVYNEQYF
-,TRBJ1-5,-,TRBV9,TGTGCCAGCAGCGCCGGGACGGTGAGCAATCAGCCCCAGCATTTT,CASSAGTVSNQPQHF